The T cell receptor (beta chain) under discussion was sequenced for a study of shared clonotypes between healthy human individuals. As for the study in general: CD4 naive and memory got three plates each, CD8 naive two, CD8 memory one. Findings and limits, study-wide: Incomplete sequencing of sorted subsets was indicated by rarefaction despite large depth.

Comments on this clone: Its antigen is not identified.

Here immunoSEQ multiplex PCR was the method, and the copy in TCRdb shows in-frame clones only, minus some. Among 2 million to 2.5 million clones listed, 85% to 95% were seen once. CD4+ cells were split into CD45RA+ naive and CD45RA-negative memory subsets. The V gene's germline CDR1 is SQVTM and CDR2 ANQGSEA. The CDR3 length is 13 residues. V was clipped by 2 bases and J by 1 base, with 5 bases between them. The clonotype originates from a man between 18 and 35 years old in good health. The chain employs TRBV29-1 and TRBJ2-2, with D possibly matching TRBD1 (5 bases). The sequenced material came from naive CD4+ T cells sorted from blood. Subset given: CD45RA+ positively selected. This CDR3 reads CSVETGNTGELFF. CDR3 nucleotides: TGCAGCGTTGAAACAGGGAACACCGGGGAGCTGTTTTTT.